This passage covers 15 T cell receptor beta chains from one sample sequenced in a study of OX40 agonist ivuxolimab in advanced cancers. Sequenced by immunoSEQ multiplex PCR; TCRdb stores in-frame clones only, minus some. The table lists tens of thousands of clones, around 80% of them singletons. The sequencing here drew on CD4+ or CD8+ T cells sorted from blood, taken in a trial of the OX40 agonist ivuxolimab. Receptors originate from an adult with an advanced solid tumor such as melanoma, head and neck, liver or kidney cancer.

The chain couples TRBV28 to TRBJ2-7, with D possibly matching TRBD1 (5 bases). Deletions cut 2 bases from V and 0 bases from J, with 11 bases between. This CDR3 contains 15 residues. Per the germline V gene, CDR1 is MDHEN and CDR2 is SYDVKM. The CDR3 coding sequence is TGTGCCAGCAGTTTACAGGGTTTGGCCTCCTACGAGCAGTACGTC. Its protein product is CASSLQGLASYEQYV.

This clone was seen a handful of times. This chain links TRBV4-1 with TRBJ1-6; no definite D call. Trimming removed 1 base from V and 12 bases from J, with 10 bases in between. Germline assignment: CDR1 MGHRA and CDR2 YSYEKL. The CDR3 runs 13 residues. CDR3 coding DNA: TGCGCCAGCAGCCAAGGATCGGTTCGACCCCTCCACTTT. It yields the protein CASSQGSVRPLHF.

J is TRBJ2-1 and V is TRBV6-5; D not certain. The germline V gene has CDR1 MNHEY and CDR2 SVGAGI. CDR3 size: 16 residues. V shed 0 bases and J shed 5 bases, with 14 bases lying between them. CDR3 DNA: TGTGCCAGCAGTTACTCGAACGGACCTACTAACAATGAGCAGTTCTTC. As protein: CASSYSNGPTNNEQFF.

This clone was picked up one time. The chain uses TRBV28 and TRBJ2-5; D gene ambiguous. This CDR3 is 16 amino acids long. With 4 bases removed from V and 1 base from J, the gap between germline ends came to 16 bases. Germline lookup yields CDR1 MDHEN and CDR2 SYDVKM. The CDR3 reads CASSSGWQPSQETQYF. The DNA for the CDR3 is TGTGCCAGCAGTTCTGGTTGGCAGCCGAGCCAAGAGACCCAGTACTTC.

This clone is a singleton in its sample. The chain has TRBV7-9 and TRBJ2-1; the D gene is possibly TRBD2 (5 bases). The V and J ends lost 5 bases and 0 bases respectively, with 14 bases between them. This CDR3 has 16 amino acids. From germline, CDR1 is SEHNR and CDR2 FQNEAQ (reference sequence). The CDR3, as DNA: TGTGCCAGCAGCCTTGCTGGCGGAGGCTCCTACAATGAGCAGTTCTTC. Protein product: CASSLAGGGSYNEQFF.

V and J are TRBV5-1 and TRBJ1-5; maybe TRBD1 (5 bases). The CDR3 runs to 16 residues. The ends were cut back, 4 bases at V and 2 bases at J, with 16 bases in the middle. In germline, CDR1 is SGHRS, CDR2 YFSETQ. CDR3 amino acids: CASSPGGGSGNQPQHF. The CDR3 nucleotides are TGCGCCAGCAGCCCCGGCGGGGGGAGCGGCAATCAGCCCCAGCATTTT.

The chain uses TRBV21-1 and TRBJ2-1. TRBV21-1 is annotated as a pseudogene. The CDR3 has 11 amino acids. CDR3 sequence reads: CASGRWNEQFF. CDR3 sequence (DNA): TGTGCCAGCGGAAGGTGGAATGAGCAGTTCTTC.

This sequence joins TRBV7-3 and TRBJ2-1; D call uncertain. The germline gives CDR1 SGHTA, CDR2 FQGTGA. V lost 5 bases to trimming and J lost 9 bases, with 17 bases between them. This CDR3 region has 14 residues. The DNA of the CDR3 is TGTGCCAGCAGCCCTACAAGTCGAGTTCGTGAGCAGTTCTTC. It yields the protein CASSPTSRVREQFF.

This sequence joins TRBV19 and TRBJ2-7; TRBD1 might be the D (5 bases). This CDR3 has 18 amino acids. Germline assignment: CDR1 LNHDA and CDR2 SQIVND (reference sequence). V lost 4 bases, J lost 3 bases, and 25 bases lay in between. The CDR3 loop is CASSTAITGPPRVYEQYF. DNA of the CDR3: TGTGCCAGTAGTACGGCAATTACAGGACCACCCAGGGTCTACGAGCAGTACTTC.

Remarks on this clone: One end of the junction is discordant with germline, which a read error may explain. This chain links TRBV6-5 with TRBJ1-2; unclear D gene. This CDR3 has 14 residues. Germline CDR1 and CDR2: MNHEY and SVGAGI. DNA of the CDR3: TGTGCCAGCAGTTACTCTCCCCCGGCGGATGGCTACGCCTTC. Protein: CASSYSPPADGYAF.

The chain links TRBV20-1 to TRBJ1-1; 8 bases fit TRBD1. Germline trimming cut 6 bases from V and 6 bases from J; bases unmatched to any gene: 3. The CDR3 sequence is 11 residues long. Germline lookup yields CDR1 DFQATT and CDR2 SNEGSKA (reference sequence). CDR3 region: CSASGGPEAFF. Here the CDR3 DNA reads TGCAGTGCATCAGGGGGCCCTGAAGCTTTCTTT.

This clone has a handful of counts. The chain combines TRBV7-8 with TRBJ1-1; 7 bases are a match to TRBD1. The germline V gene encodes CDR1 SGHVS and CDR2 FQNEAQ. J lost 1 base, V lost 4 bases, and 6 bases had no gene match. CDR3 length: 15 residues. CDR3 nucleotide sequence: TGTGCCAGCAGCTATCCACAGGGGAGGAACACTGAAGCTTTCTTT. This codes for CASSYPQGRNTEAFF.

V gene TRBV28 combines with J gene TRBJ1-3, with unresolved D. Trimming took off 7 bases at V and 0 bases at J, with 7 bases between the two ends. Germline loops: CDR1 MDHEN, CDR2 SYDVKM. The length of the CDR3 is 13 residues. CDR3 nucleotides: TGTGCCAGCATCGGGAACTCTGGAAACACCATATATTTT. Translation gives CASIGNSGNTIYF.

The chain uses TRBV10-3 and TRBJ2-3; no firm D call. CDR1 is ENHRY, CDR2 SYGVKD, per germline. CDR3 length equals 13 residues. Trimming shortened V by 0 bases and J by 4 bases, and 5 bases separated the two germline ends. The CDR3 loop reads CAISESTADTQYF. The DNA of the CDR3 is TGTGCCATCAGTGAGTCGACGGCAGATACGCAGTATTTT.

This chain uses TRBV12-2 with TRBJ2-2. TRBV12-2 constitutes a pseudogene. The CDR3 runs 12 residues. CDR3 sequence: CASRSESGELFF. The CDR3, as DNA: TGTGCAAGTCGCTCAGAGTCCGGGGAGCTGTTTTTT.